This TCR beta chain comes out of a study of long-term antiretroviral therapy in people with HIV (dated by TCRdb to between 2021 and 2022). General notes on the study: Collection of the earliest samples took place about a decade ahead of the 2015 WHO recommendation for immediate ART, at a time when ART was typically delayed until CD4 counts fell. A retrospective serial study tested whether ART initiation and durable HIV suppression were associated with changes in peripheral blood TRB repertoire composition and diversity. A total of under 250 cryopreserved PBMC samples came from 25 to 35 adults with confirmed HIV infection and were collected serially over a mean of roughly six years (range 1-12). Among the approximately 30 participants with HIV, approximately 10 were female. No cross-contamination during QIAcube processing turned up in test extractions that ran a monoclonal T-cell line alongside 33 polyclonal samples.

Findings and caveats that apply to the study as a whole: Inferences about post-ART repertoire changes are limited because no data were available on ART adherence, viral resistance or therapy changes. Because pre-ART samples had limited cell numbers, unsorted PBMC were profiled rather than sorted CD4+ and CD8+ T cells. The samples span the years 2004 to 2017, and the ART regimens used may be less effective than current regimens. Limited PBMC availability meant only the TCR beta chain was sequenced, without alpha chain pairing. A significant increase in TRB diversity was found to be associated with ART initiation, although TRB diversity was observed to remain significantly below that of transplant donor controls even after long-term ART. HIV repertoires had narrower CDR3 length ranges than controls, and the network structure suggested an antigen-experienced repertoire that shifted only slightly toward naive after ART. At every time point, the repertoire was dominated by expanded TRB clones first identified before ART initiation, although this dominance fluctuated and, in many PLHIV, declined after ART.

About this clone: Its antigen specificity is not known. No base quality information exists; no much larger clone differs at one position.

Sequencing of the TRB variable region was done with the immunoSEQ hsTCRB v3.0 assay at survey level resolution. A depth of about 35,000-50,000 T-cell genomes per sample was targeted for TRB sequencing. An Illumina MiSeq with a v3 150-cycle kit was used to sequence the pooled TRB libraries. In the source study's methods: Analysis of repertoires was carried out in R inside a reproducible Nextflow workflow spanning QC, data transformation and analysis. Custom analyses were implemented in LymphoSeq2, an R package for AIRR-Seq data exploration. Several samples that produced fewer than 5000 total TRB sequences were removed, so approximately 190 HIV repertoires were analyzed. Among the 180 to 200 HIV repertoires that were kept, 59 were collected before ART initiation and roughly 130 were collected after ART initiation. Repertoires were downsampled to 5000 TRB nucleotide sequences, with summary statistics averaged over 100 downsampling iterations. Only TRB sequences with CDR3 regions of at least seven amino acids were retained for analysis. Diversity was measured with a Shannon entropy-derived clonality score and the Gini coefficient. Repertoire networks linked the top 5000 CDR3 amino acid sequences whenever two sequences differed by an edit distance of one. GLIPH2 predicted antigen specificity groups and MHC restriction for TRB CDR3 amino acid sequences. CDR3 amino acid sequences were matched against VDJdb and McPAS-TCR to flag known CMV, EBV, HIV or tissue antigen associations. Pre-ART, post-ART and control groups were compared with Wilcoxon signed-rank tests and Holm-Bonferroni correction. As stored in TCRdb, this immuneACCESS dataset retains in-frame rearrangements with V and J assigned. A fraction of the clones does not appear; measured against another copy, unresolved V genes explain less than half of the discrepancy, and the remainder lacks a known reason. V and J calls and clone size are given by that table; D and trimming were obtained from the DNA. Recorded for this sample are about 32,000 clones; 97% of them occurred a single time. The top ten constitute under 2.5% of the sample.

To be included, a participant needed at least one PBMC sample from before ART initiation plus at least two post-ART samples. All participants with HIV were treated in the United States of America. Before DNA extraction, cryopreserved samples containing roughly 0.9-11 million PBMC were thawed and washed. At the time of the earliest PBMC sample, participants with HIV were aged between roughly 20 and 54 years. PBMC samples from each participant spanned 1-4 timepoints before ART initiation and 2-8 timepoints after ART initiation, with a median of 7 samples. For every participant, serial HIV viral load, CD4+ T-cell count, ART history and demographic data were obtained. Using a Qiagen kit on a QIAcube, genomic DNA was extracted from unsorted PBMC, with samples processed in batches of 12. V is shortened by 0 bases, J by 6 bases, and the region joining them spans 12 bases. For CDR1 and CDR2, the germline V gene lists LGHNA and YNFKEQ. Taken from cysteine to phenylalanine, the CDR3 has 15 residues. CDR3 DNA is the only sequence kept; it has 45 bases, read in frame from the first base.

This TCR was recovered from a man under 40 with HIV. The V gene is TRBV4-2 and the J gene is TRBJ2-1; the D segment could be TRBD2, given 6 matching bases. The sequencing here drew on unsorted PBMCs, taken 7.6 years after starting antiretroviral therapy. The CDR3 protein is CASSQEGAGTNEQFF. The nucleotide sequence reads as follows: TGTGCCAGCAGCCAAGAAGGGGCGGGAACCAATGAGCAGTTCTTC.